These 6 T cell receptor beta chains were sequenced from one sample in a study of CD8+CD57+ T cells in acquired aplastic anemia. Genomic DNA, the template, was used for profiling of the TCR beta VDJ and CDR3. One entry per CDR3 protein, called by TCRdb with MiXCR from the reads. The sample holds approximately 270,000 distinct CDR3 sequences, about 56% seen once. Sequenced input: sorted CD4+, CD8+, or CD8+CD57+ T cells (not recorded which) from PBMCs. These receptors originate from a human donor with severe aplastic anemia or a healthy control (not recorded which).

This clonotype was seen a few times. The gene calls are TRBV10-2 and TRBJ1-4, with D uncertain. The CDR3 consists of 11 residues. Between the trimmed V and J ends, which lost 3 bases and 7 bases, there was a span of 3 bases. The germline V gene has CDR1 WSHSY and CDR2 SAAADI. The CDR3, as DNA: TGCGCCAGCAGTGAAAGTGAAAAACTGTTTTTT. It specifies CASSESEKLFF.

The chain uses TRBV7-8 and TRBJ2-3; 9 nucleotides match TRBD1. Germline assignment: CDR1 SGHVS and CDR2 FQNEAQ. The V segment lost 4 bases and the J segment 3 bases; nucleotides outside the gene matches: 8. The CDR3 has 16 residues. CDR3 sequence reads: CASSSGTGLKTDTQYF. In DNA, the CDR3 is TGTGCCAGCAGCTCCGGGACAGGGCTGAAAACAGATACGCAGTATTTT.

This clonotype was observed many times. V and J are TRBV6-5 and TRBJ2-3, with TRBD1 matching 9 bases. From germline, CDR1 is MNHEY and CDR2 SVGAGI. The CDR3 is made up of 15 amino acids. The V and J ends lost 6 bases and 6 bases, in that order; junction bases with no gene match: 10. CDR3 in amino acids: CASRRQGGPSDTQYF. The CDR3 DNA sequence: TGTGCCAGCAGACGACAGGGGGGACCCTCGGATACGCAGTATTTT.

A few counts support this clonotype. The genes are TRBV2 and TRBJ1-2; no clear D gene. Germline loops: CDR1 SNHLY, CDR2 FYNNEI. The CDR3 sequence is 13 residues long. V shed 5 bases and J shed 6 bases, with 13 bases lying between them. This chain's CDR3 is CASSPSSTNGYTF. DNA for the CDR3: TGTGCCAGCAGTCCATCCTCGACGAATGGCTACACCTTC.

This chain joins TRBV7-9 and TRBJ2-5; possibly TRBD2 for D (7 bases). The V gene lost 1 base and the J gene lost 5 bases, with 14 bases spanning the gap. The CDR3 covers 15 residues. Germline V CDR1 and CDR2: SEHNR, FQNEAQ (reference sequence). The CDR3 DNA is TGTGCCAGCAGCTTAGTGGGGGGGGCCCTTGAGACCCAGTACTTC. Protein sequence: CASSLVGGALETQYF.

This chain connects TRBV9 to TRBJ2-5, with a tentative D call TRBD2 (7 bases). Germline V gene data show CDR1 as SGDLS and CDR2 as YYNGEE. The CDR3 sequence is 14 residues long. Trimming removed 2 bases at V and 5 bases at J, with 13 bases between. DNA of the CDR3: TGTGCCAGCAGCGTCCGGGGGGCGCGTGAGACCCAGTACTTC. Encoded protein: CASSVRGARETQYF. The full variable domain, its missing parts supplied by reference TRBV9 and TRBJ2-5, is DSGVTQTPKHLITATGQRVTLRCSPRSGDLSVYWYQQSLDQGLQFLIQYYNGEERAKGNILERFSAQQFPDLHSELNLSSLELGDSALYFCASSVRGARETQYFGPGTRLLVL.